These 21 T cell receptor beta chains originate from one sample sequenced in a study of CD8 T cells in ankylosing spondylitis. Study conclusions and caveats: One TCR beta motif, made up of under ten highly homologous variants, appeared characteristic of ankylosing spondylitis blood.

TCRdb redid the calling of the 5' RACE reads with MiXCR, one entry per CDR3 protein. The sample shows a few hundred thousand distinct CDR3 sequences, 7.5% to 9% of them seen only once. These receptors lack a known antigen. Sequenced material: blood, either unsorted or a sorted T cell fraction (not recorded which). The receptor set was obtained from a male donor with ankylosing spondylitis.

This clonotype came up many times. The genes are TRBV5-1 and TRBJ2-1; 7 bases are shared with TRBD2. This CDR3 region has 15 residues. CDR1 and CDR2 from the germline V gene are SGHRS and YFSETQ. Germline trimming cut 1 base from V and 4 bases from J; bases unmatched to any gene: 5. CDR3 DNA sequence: TGCGCCAGCAGCTTGTCGGCTAGCGGTTACAATGAGCAGTTCTTC. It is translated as CASSLSASGYNEQFF. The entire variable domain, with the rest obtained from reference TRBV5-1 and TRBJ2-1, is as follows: KAGVTQTPRYLIKTRGQQVTLSCSPISGHRSVSWYQQTPGQGLQFLFEYFSETQRNKGNFPGRFSGRQFSNSRSEMNVSTLELGDSALYLCASSLSASGYNEQFFGPGTRLTVL.

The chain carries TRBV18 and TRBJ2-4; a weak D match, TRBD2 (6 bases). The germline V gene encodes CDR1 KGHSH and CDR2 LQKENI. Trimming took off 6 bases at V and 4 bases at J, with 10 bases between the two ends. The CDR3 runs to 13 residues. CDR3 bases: TGTGCCAGCTCCCCCGGGGGAAAAAACATTCAGTACTTC. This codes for CASSPGGKNIQYF.

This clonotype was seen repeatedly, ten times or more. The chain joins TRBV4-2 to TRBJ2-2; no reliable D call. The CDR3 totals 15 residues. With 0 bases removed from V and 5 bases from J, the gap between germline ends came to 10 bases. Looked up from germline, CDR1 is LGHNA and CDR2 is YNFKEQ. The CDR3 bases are TGTGCCAGCAGCCAAGATAGTGCAGCGACCGGGGAGCTGTTTTTT. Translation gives CASSQDSAATGELFF.

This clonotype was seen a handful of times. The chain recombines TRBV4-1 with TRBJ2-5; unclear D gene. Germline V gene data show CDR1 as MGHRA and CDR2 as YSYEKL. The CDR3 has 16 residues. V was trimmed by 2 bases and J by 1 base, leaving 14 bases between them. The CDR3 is CASSQRLSPAQETQYF. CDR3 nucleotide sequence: TGCGCCAGCAGCCAACGGCTCTCCCCAGCCCAAGAGACCCAGTACTTC.

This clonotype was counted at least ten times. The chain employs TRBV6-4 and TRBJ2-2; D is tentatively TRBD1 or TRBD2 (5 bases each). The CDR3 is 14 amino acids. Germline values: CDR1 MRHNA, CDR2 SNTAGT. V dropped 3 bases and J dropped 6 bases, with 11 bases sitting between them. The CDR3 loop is CASSETGPPGELFF. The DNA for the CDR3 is TGTGCCAGCAGTGAAACGGGACCCCCCGGGGAGCTGTTTTTT.

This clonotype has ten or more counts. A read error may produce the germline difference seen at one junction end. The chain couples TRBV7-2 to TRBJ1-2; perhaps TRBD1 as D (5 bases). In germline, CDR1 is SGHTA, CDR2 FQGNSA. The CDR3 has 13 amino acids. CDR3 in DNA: TGCGCCAGCAGCCCCGGGACGAACTATGGCTACACCTTC. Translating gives CASSPGTNYGYTF.

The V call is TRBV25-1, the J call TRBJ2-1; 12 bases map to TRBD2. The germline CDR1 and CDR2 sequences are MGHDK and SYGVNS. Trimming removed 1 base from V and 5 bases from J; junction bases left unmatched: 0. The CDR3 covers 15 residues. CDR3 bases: TGTGCCAGCAGTGAATGGACTAGCGGGAACAATGAGCAGTTCTTC. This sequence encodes CASSEWTSGNNEQFF.

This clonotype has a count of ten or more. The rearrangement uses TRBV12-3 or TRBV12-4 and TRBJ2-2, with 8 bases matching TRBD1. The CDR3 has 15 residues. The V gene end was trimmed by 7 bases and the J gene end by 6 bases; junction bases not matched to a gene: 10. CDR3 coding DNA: TGTGCCAGCAAAAGACAGGGGTTTTCGGCCGGGGAGCTGTTTTTT. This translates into CASKRQGFSAGELFF.

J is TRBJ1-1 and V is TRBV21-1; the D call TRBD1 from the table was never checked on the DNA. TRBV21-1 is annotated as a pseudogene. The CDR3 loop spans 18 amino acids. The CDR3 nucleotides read TGTGCCAGCAGCAAAGCGCCAGCCCGGTGGGAAGGTCACACTGAAGCTTTCTTT. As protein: CASSKAPARWEGHTEAFF.

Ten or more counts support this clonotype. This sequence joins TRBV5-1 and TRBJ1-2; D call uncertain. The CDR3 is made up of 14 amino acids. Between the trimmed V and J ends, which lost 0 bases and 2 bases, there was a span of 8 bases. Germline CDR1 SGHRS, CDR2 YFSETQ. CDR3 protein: CASSLEADNYGYTF. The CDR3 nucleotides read TGCGCCAGCAGCTTGGAAGCAGACAACTATGGCTACACCTTC.

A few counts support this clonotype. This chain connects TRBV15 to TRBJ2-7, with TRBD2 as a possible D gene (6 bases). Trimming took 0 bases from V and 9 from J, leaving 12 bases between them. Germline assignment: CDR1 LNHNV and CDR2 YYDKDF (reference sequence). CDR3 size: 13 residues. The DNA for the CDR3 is TGTGCCACCAGCAGAGATGCGGGGTTAGGGCAGTACTTC. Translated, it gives CATSRDAGLGQYF.

The CDR3 spells CASSLAGGVGTDTQYF. The CDR3 nucleotides read TGTGCCAGCAGCTTAGCGGGCGGGGTAGGCACAGATACGCAGTATTTT. The chain carries TRBV7-6 and TRBJ2-3; D possibly corresponds to TRBD2 (6 bases). The germline V gene encodes CDR1 SGHVS and CDR2 FNYEAQ. This CDR3 is built from 16 residues. Trimming removed 0 bases from V and 1 base from J, with 11 bases in between.

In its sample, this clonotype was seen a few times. CDR3 protein: CASHDNQGTSGRARYNEQFF. CDR3 sequence (DNA): TGTGCCTCACACGATAACCAGGGTACTAGCGGGAGGGCGCGTTACAATGAGCAGTTCTTC. This rearrangement joins TRBV30 to TRBJ2-1; 13 positions agree with TRBD2. The CDR3 length is 20 residues. Germline V gene data show CDR1 as GTSNPN and CDR2 as SVGIG (reference sequence). Germline trimming cut 7 bases from V and 4 bases from J; bases unmatched to any gene: 22. The whole variable domain, filled in from reference TRBV30 and TRBJ2-1, reads SQTIHQWPATLVQPVGSPLSLECTVEGTSNPNLYWYRQAAGRGLQLLFYSVGIGQISSEVPQNLSASRPQDRQFILSSKKLLLSDSGFYLCASHDNQGTSGRARYNEQFFGPGTRLTVL.

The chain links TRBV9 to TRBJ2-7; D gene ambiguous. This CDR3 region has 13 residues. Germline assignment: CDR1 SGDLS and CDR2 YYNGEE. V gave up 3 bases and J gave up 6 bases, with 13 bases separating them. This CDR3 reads CASSAGMGSEQYF. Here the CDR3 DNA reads TGTGCCAGCAGCGCGGGCATGGGGTCCGAGCAGTACTTC.

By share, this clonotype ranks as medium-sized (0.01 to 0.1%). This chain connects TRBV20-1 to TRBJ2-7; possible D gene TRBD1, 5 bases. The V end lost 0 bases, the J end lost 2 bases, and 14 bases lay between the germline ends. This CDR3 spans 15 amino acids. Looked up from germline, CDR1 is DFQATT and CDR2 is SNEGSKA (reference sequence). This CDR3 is CSARDPSTVTYEQYF. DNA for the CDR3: TGCAGTGCTAGAGATCCCTCGACAGTAACCTACGAGCAGTACTTC.

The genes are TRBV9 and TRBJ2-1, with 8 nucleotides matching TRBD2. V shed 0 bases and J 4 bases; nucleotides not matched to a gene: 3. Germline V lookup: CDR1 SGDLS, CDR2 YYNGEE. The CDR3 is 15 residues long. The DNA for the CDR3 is TGTGCCAGCAGCGTAGCGGGAGGGGGGTACAATGAGCAGTTCTTC. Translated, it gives CASSVAGGGYNEQFF.

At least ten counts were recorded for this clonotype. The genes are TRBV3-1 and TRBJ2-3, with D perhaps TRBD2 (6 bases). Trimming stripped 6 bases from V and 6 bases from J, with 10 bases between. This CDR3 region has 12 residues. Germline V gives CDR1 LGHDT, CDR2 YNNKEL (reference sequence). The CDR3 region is CASRASDDTQYF. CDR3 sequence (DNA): TGTGCCAGCAGGGCTAGCGATGATACGCAGTATTTT.

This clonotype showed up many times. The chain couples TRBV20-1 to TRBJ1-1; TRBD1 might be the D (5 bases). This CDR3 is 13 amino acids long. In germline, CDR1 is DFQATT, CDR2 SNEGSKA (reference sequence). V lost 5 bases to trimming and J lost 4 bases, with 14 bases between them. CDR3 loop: CSAAQALSTEAFF. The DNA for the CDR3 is TGCAGTGCTGCACAGGCGCTCTCCACTGAAGCTTTCTTT.

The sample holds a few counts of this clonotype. CDR3 sequence (DNA): TGTGCCAGCAAGGAGAGGGTCGCGAAGACTGAAGCTTTCTTT. This codes for CASKERVAKTEAFF. V usage is TRBV27 and J usage is TRBJ1-1; D is unresolved. The CDR3 has 14 amino acids. CDR1 is MNHEY and CDR2 is SMNVEV in the germline V gene (reference sequence). V was pared by 7 bases and J by 5 bases, with 17 bases between.

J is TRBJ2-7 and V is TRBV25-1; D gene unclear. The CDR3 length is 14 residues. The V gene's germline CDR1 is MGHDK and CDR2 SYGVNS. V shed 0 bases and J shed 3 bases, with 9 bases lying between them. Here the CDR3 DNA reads TGTGCCAGCAGTGAATACGGGCTTAGCTACGAGCAGTACTTC. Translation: CASSEYGLSYEQYF.

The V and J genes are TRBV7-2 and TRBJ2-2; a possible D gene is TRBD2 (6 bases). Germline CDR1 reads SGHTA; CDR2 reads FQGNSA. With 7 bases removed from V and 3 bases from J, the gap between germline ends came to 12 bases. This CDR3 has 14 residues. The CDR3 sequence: CASNLGGHTGELFF. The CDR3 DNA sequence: TGTGCCAGCAATTTGGGGGGACACACCGGGGAGCTGTTTTTT.